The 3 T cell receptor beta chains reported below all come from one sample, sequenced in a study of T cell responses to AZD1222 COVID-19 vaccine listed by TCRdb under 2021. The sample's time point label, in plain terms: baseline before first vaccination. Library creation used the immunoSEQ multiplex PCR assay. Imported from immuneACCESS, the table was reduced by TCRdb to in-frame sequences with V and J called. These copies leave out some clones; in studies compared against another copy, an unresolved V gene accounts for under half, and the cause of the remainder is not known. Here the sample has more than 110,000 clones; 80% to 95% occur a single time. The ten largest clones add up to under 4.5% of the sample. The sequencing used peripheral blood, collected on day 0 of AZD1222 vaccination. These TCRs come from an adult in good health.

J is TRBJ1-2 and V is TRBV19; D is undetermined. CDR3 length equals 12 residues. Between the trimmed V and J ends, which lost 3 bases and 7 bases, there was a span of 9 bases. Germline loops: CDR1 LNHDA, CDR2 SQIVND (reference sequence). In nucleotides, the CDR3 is TGTGCCAGTAGTATGGATTGGATTGGCTACACCTTC. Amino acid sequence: CASSMDWIGYTF.

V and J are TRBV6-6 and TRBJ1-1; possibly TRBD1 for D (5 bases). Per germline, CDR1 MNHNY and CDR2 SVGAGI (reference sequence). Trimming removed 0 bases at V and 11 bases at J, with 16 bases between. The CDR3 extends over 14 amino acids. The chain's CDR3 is CASSYSGRAGSAFF. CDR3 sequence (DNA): TGTGCCAGCAGTTACTCCGGTCGGGCAGGGAGTGCTTTCTTT.

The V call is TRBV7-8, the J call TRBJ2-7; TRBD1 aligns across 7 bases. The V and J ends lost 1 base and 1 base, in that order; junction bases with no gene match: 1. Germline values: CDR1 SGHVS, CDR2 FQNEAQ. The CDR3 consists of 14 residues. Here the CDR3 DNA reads TGTGCCAGCAGCTTAGGGGACAGATCCTACGAGCAGTACTTC. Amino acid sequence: CASSLGDRSYEQYF.